This TCR beta chain appears in the sequencing data of a study of Graves' ophthalmopathy and Graves' hyperthyroidism. Overall study results and limits: Blood contained most expanded thyroid clonotypes exceeding 0.001 frequency.

The sequenced template was RNA, covering the TCR beta CDR3 region. The workflow started with a first-round RT-PCR run with HTBI primers and then moved on to a second-round multiplex PCR. A single record per CDR3 protein comes from TCRdb applying MiXCR to the multiplex PCR reads. Among about 1.2 million distinct CDR3 sequences listed, about 35% were seen once. About this clonotype: The antigen remains unidentified.

CDR1 is LGHNA, CDR2 YNFKEQ, per germline. With 0 bases removed from V and 5 bases from J, the gap between germline ends came to 20 bases. This CDR3 spans 17 amino acids. The genes are TRBV4-2 and TRBJ2-7; perhaps TRBD2 as D (5 bases). Specimen: peripheral blood or thyroid tissue (not recorded which). The receptor comes from an adult man with Graves' hyperthyroidism. The chain's CDR3 is CASSQDLLGALNDEQYF. The CDR3, as DNA: TGTGCCAGCAGCCAAGATCTGCTGGGAGCCCTAAATGACGAGCAGTACTTC.